These 29 T cell receptor beta chains were sequenced from one sample in a study of T-cell reconstitution after alpha-beta-depleted transplantation in children. TCRbeta library preparation incorporated unique molecular identifiers. One entry per CDR3 protein, called by TCRdb with MiXCR from the PCR reads. Among hundreds of thousands of distinct CDR3 sequences listed, 10% to 15% were seen once. Source: PBMCs, mostly from graft donor cells, taken 360 days after TCRalphabeta/CD19-depleted stem cell transplant. These receptors were collected from a male patient younger than 18 who had a stem cell transplant for acute myeloid leukemia, so the T cells may come from the graft donor.

This clonotype was seen more than once but under ten times. The chain recombines TRBV5-6 with TRBJ2-3; D uncertain. Trimming took 3 bases from V and 1 from J, leaving 18 bases between them. CDR1 is SGHDT, CDR2 YYEEEE, per germline. The CDR3 is made up of 17 amino acids. Written as DNA, the CDR3 is TGTGCCAGCAGCTCCAATGACTGGTCCAAGGGCACAGATACGCAGTATTTT. This translates into CASSSNDWSKGTDTQYF.

This clonotype has a handful of counts. The rearrangement uses TRBV4-1 and TRBJ2-5; 11 bases fit TRBD2. V was pared by 1 base and J by 0 bases, with 4 bases of the junction left unmatched. The CDR3 runs to 17 residues. Germline CDR1 reads MGHRA; CDR2 reads YSYEKL. This chain's CDR3 is CASSQVGLAVYQETQYF. The CDR3 nucleotides read TGCGCCAGCAGCCAAGTGGGACTAGCGGTGTACCAAGAGACCCAGTACTTC.

This clonotype has only a few counts. The chain couples TRBV5-1 to TRBJ2-2; 7 bases fit TRBD1. Germline V lookup: CDR1 SGHRS, CDR2 YFSETQ. V gave up 3 bases and J gave up 5 bases; unmatched junction bases: 22. This CDR3 comprises 20 residues. The CDR3 reads CASSWASGTENSEITGELFF. Written as DNA, the CDR3 is TGCGCCAGCAGCTGGGCCTCCGGGACAGAGAATTCAGAAATTACCGGGGAGCTGTTTTTT. Based on the CDR3 plus reference TRBV5-1 and TRBJ2-2, the full variable domain is KAGVTQTPRYLIKTRGQQVTLSCSPISGHRSVSWYQQTPGQGLQFLFEYFSETQRNKGNFPGRFSGRQFSNSRSEMNVSTLELGDSALYLCASSWASGTENSEITGELFFGEGSRLTVL.

This clonotype was recorded a few times. The V and J genes are TRBV7-6 and TRBJ1-4, with TRBD1 matching 8 bases. CDR1 SGHVS and CDR2 FNYEAQ come from the germline V gene. The CDR3 has 15 residues. V trimming: 5 bases; J trimming: 5 bases; junction bases outside the gene matches: 7. CDR3 residues: CASSADRGLNEKLFF. CDR3 DNA: TGTGCCAGCAGCGCCGACAGGGGATTAAATGAAAAACTGTTTTTT.

The chain joins TRBV4-3 to TRBJ2-4, with D perhaps TRBD2 (6 bases). Per germline, CDR1 LGHNA and CDR2 YSLEER. The V gene lost 9 bases and the J gene lost 3 bases, with 12 bases spanning the gap. The CDR3 runs to 13 residues. CDR3 residues: CARALASKNIQYF. The CDR3 DNA sequence: TGCGCCAGAGCGCTAGCGAGCAAAAACATTCAGTACTTC.

Ten or more counts support this clonotype. V gene TRBV20-1 combines with J gene TRBJ2-4; 13 bases map to TRBD2. Per the germline V gene, CDR1 is DFQATT and CDR2 is SNEGSKA (reference sequence). The CDR3 totals 17 residues. Germline trimming cut 5 bases from V and 9 bases from J; bases unmatched to any gene: 16. The CDR3 DNA reads as TGCAGTGCTTTACTAGCGGGAGGGCCCCCTTATCTCGGCATTCAGTACTTC. It specifies CSALLAGGPPYLGIQYF.

This clonotype came up many times. The chain recombines TRBV11-2 with TRBJ2-5; 13 nucleotides line up with TRBD2. The germline V gene has CDR1 SGHAT and CDR2 FQNNGV. The CDR3 runs 18 residues. Losses at the gene ends were 4 bases for V and 7 bases for J; bases not matched to a gene: 15. The CDR3 spells CASSSRTSGSSNVGTQYF. Here the CDR3 DNA reads TGTGCCAGCAGCTCGAGGACTAGCGGGAGTTCTAACGTTGGGACCCAGTACTTC.

The chain uses TRBV4-2 and TRBJ1-5, with D possibly TRBD1 on 5 matching bases. The germline V gene encodes CDR1 LGHNA and CDR2 YNFKEQ. Trimming removed 5 bases from V and 2 bases from J, with 25 bases in between. The CDR3 length is 19 residues. The CDR3 loop reads CASSGVAGPIRHGNQPQHF. For the CDR3, the DNA is TGTGCCAGCAGCGGCGTGGCAGGGCCTATACGGCACGGCAATCAGCCCCAGCATTTT.

V gene TRBV28 combines with J gene TRBJ2-2; tentatively, D is TRBD1 (6 bases). CDR1 and CDR2 from the germline V gene are MDHEN and SYDVKM. V was trimmed by 6 bases and J by 7 bases, leaving 21 bases between them. This CDR3 has 16 residues. The CDR3 nucleotides are TGTGCCAGCAGCCGCTCCAAGGGACAAGCGGTCGGGGAGCTGTTTTTT. Protein product: CASSRSKGQAVGELFF.

The rearrangement joins TRBV21-1 to TRBJ2-7; the D call of TRBD2 is as the table states it, not checked on the DNA. TRBV21-1 is deemed a pseudogene. This CDR3 spans 16 amino acids. The CDR3: CASTKNGLAGPYEQYF. Written as DNA, the CDR3 is TGTGCCAGCACCAAAAATGGGCTAGCGGGACCCTACGAGCAGTACTTC.

This clonotype was picked up a small number of times. The CDR3: CASSGRGVSYNEQFF. CDR3 nucleotide sequence: TGTGCCAGCAGCGGACGAGGGGTCTCCTACAATGAGCAGTTCTTC. V is TRBV7-9 and J is TRBJ2-1, with D possibly called TRBD1 or TRBD2 (5 bases each). CDR1 and CDR2 (germline): SEHNR, FQNEAQ (reference sequence). The CDR3 extends over 15 amino acids. V was trimmed by 5 bases and J by 0 bases, leaving 11 bases between them.

The chain employs TRBV7-6 and TRBJ2-2; 10 bases match TRBD1. Looked up from germline, CDR1 is SGHVS and CDR2 is FNYEAQ. V lost 5 bases and J lost 5; bases outside the gene matches: 8. This CDR3 has 16 residues. CDR3 nucleotides: TGTGCCAGCAGCCCAGTCGGGACAGGGGTGACCGGGGAGCTGTTTTTT. It specifies CASSPVGTGVTGELFF. Full variable domain (remainder filled in from reference TRBV7-6 and TRBJ2-2): GAGVSQSPRYKVTKRGQDVALRCDPISGHVSLYWYRQALGQGPEFLTYFNYEAQQDKSGLPNDRFSAERPEGSISTLTIQRTEQRDSAMYRCASSPVGTGVTGELFFGEGSRLTVL.

The J gene is TRBJ1-1, the V gene TRBV20-1; TRBD1 is a possible D gene (6 bases). The germline gives CDR1 DFQATT, CDR2 SNEGSKA (reference sequence). There are 15 residues in the CDR3. Trimming shortened V by 6 bases and J by 0 bases, and 17 bases separated the two germline ends. CDR3 bases: TGCAGTGCGGAAAACGCCGGGGACATGAACACTGAAGCTTTCTTT. As protein: CSAENAGDMNTEAFF.

V and J are TRBV7-2 and TRBJ2-4, with a possible D match to TRBD1 (6 bases). With 1 base removed from V and 9 bases from J, the gap between germline ends came to 19 bases. The CDR3 covers 16 residues. Germline CDR1 is SGHTA and CDR2 is FQGNSA. The DNA of the CDR3 is TGTGCCAGCAGCTTAGTCCGACAGGATCCAAGATCCATTCAGTACTTC. This encodes CASSLVRQDPRSIQYF.

This clonotype has more than one count but fewer than ten. CDR3 sequence (DNA): TGCGCCAGCAGCTTGGCCCGGGACAGAACCGGCTACGAGCAGTACTTC. As protein: CASSLARDRTGYEQYF. The chain links TRBV5-1 to TRBJ2-7; 7 positions match TRBD1. CDR1 is SGHRS, CDR2 YFSETQ, per germline. V shed 0 bases and J 3 bases; nucleotides not matched to a gene: 9. This CDR3 region has 16 residues.

The sample holds a few counts of this clonotype. The chain employs TRBV28 and TRBJ1-1, with D unclear. V gave up 7 bases and J gave up 9 bases, with 18 bases separating them. Germline assignment: CDR1 MDHEN and CDR2 SYDVKM. This CDR3 is 13 amino acids long. CDR3 in amino acids: CASTLEEFGKAFF. Written as DNA, the CDR3 is TGTGCCAGCACCCTGGAGGAGTTCGGGAAAGCTTTCTTT.

This clonotype has a handful of counts. V and J are TRBV7-8 and TRBJ2-2; D is uncertain. Germline assignment: CDR1 SGHVS and CDR2 FQNEAQ. CDR3 length equals 15 residues. Trimming stripped 1 base from V and 2 bases from J, with 8 bases between. The CDR3 DNA is TGTGCCAGCAGCTTAGGTCACAGAAACACCGGGGAGCTGTTTTTT. Translation: CASSLGHRNTGELFF.

Note on this clonotype: Possible read error: a much larger clone is one base away. The chain uses TRBV5-1 and TRBJ2-3; 9 bases line up with TRBD2. Germline V gene lookup returns CDR1 SGHRS and CDR2 YFSETQ. This CDR3 has 15 residues. The V gene end was trimmed by 5 bases and the J gene end by 4 bases; junction bases not matched to a gene: 8. The CDR3 here is CASSWSGGISDTQYF. CDR3 coding DNA: TGCGCCAGCAGTTGGAGCGGGGGGATCTCAGATACGCAGTATTTT.

The J gene is TRBJ2-2, the V gene TRBV5-1; D gene ambiguous. V was cut by 4 bases and J by 1 base, with 11 bases left in between. Germline loops: CDR1 SGHRS, CDR2 YFSETQ. The CDR3 covers 15 residues. The CDR3 protein is CASSPSGLNTGELFF. In nucleotides, the CDR3 is TGCGCCAGCAGCCCTTCAGGTTTGAACACCGGGGAGCTGTTTTTT.

Here the CDR3 DNA reads TGTGCCAGCTCTCCGGCTAATCCGGGGGAGACCCAGTACTTC. Translated: CASSPANPGETQYF. This chain links TRBV18 with TRBJ2-5; TRBD2 might be the D (5 bases). V shed 6 bases and J shed 5 bases, with 16 bases lying between them. Germline V gene sequence: CDR1 KGHSH, CDR2 LQKENI. This CDR3 is built from 14 residues.

This clonotype was seen more than once but under ten times. This rearrangement joins TRBV12-3 or TRBV12-4 to TRBJ2-2, with 9 bases fitting TRBD2. The CDR3 runs 16 residues. V gave up 3 bases and J gave up 10 bases; unmatched junction bases: 12. The chain's CDR3 is CASSFGPRGLASELFF. The DNA of the CDR3 is TGTGCCAGCAGTTTCGGGCCGCGGGGACTAGCTTCGGAGCTGTTTTTT.

The chain employs TRBV5-1 and TRBJ2-7; 9 bases map to TRBD2. CDR3 length equals 17 residues. Looked up from germline, CDR1 is SGHRS and CDR2 is YFSETQ. Trimming removed 3 bases from V and 0 bases from J; junction bases left unmatched: 10. This chain's CDR3 is CASSYWTSVSSSYEQYF. In nucleotides, the CDR3 is TGCGCCAGCAGCTACTGGACTAGCGTATCCAGCTCCTACGAGCAGTACTTC.

This chain connects TRBV5-1 to TRBJ2-3; D possibly corresponds to TRBD2 (5 bases). Germline V gives CDR1 SGHRS, CDR2 YFSETQ. The CDR3 has 14 amino acids. V lost 1 base to trimming and J lost 8 bases, with 14 bases between them. CDR3 amino acids: CASSLSLAGGTQYF. CDR3 sequence (DNA): TGCGCCAGCAGCTTGAGCCTAGCCGGAGGTACGCAGTATTTT. Complete variable domain (other parts from reference TRBV5-1 and TRBJ2-3): KAGVTQTPRYLIKTRGQQVTLSCSPISGHRSVSWYQQTPGQGLQFLFEYFSETQRNKGNFPGRFSGRQFSNSRSEMNVSTLELGDSALYLCASSLSLAGGTQYFGPGTRLTVL.

This clonotype was counted ten times or more. This sequence joins TRBV29-1 and TRBJ2-3; D unclear. In germline, CDR1 is SQVTM, CDR2 ANQGSEA. The CDR3 covers 18 residues. Trimming left V 1 base short and J 2 bases short, with 22 bases between. CDR3 in amino acids: CSVEGVLMGTKYTDTQYF. CDR3 sequence (DNA): TGCAGCGTTGAAGGTGTTCTTATGGGAACCAAGTACACAGATACGCAGTATTTT.

This clonotype was observed a single time. The V call is TRBV27, the J call TRBJ2-7, with 10 nucleotides matching TRBD2. CDR1 is MNHEY and CDR2 is SMNVEV in the germline V gene (reference sequence). The CDR3 runs to 15 residues. Unmatched junction bases numbered 5, after V lost 4 bases and J lost 2 bases. CDR3 in amino acids: CASSSPGTSAYEQYF. The CDR3 DNA reads as TGTGCCAGCAGTTCCCCCGGGACTAGCGCCTACGAGCAGTACTTC.

The chain couples TRBV20-1 to TRBJ2-3, with D perhaps matching TRBD2 (6 bases). This CDR3 region has 15 residues. Per germline, CDR1 DFQATT and CDR2 SNEGSKA (reference sequence). With 1 base removed from V and 2 bases from J, the gap between germline ends came to 13 bases. The CDR3: CSARGGDAITDTQYF. The CDR3 coding sequence is TGCAGTGCTAGAGGCGGGGACGCCATCACAGATACGCAGTATTTT.

V and J are TRBV29-1 and TRBJ2-5; D gene uncertain. This CDR3 has 11 amino acids. Trimming stripped 4 bases from V and 4 bases from J, with 7 bases between. Germline loops: CDR1 SQVTM, CDR2 ANQGSEA. The DNA of the CDR3 is TGCAGCGTTGGGGCGGTAGAGACCCAGTACTTC. It specifies CSVGAVETQYF.

This clonotype was detected many times. This chain connects TRBV28 to TRBJ2-1; 10 bases line up with TRBD2. CDR3 size: 13 residues. The J segment lost 4 bases and the V segment lost 9 bases, leaving 3 bases of the junction unmatched. The germline gives CDR1 MDHEN, CDR2 SYDVKM. CDR3 bases: TGTGCCAGTGGGACTAGCGAGTACAATGAGCAGTTCTTC. The encoded protein is CASGTSEYNEQFF.

This clonotype was detected ten times or more. The J gene is TRBJ2-3, the V gene TRBV28, with TRBD2 as a possible D gene (6 bases). This CDR3 comprises 17 residues. Germline V gives CDR1 MDHEN, CDR2 SYDVKM. Trimming cost V 1 base and J 1 base, with 15 bases left between them. This CDR3 reads CASSLSGWREGTDTQYF. CDR3 nucleotide sequence: TGTGCCAGCAGTTTATCCGGGTGGCGGGAAGGCACAGATACGCAGTATTTT. Variable domain in full (rest from reference TRBV28 and TRBJ2-3): DVKVTQSSRYLVKRTGEKVFLECVQDMDHENMFWYRQDPGLGLRLIYFSYDVKMKEKGDIPEGYSVSREKKERFSLILESASTNQTSMYLCASSLSGWREGTDTQYFGPGTRLTVL.